This is a list of T cell receptor beta chains from one sample in a study of T cell changes during pregnancy in multiple sclerosis. Assay used: immunoSEQ multiplex PCR; TCRdb lists only in-frame clones, some missing. The sample holds 25,000 to 30,000 clones, more than 80% seen once. The sequences come from CD4+ T cells from peripheral blood mononuclear cells, collected in the first trimester of pregnancy. These receptors originate from a female donor with multiple sclerosis, enrolled in a pregnancy study. The CDR3 runs from the conserved cysteine through the conserved F or W. A D gene is named only where the DNA matches it firmly. A row's size may be missing; if present it is once, few, many or a size class.

v_gene	d_gene	j_gene	abundance	CDR3aa	CDR3nt
TRBV6-6	NA	TRBJ2-2	NA	CASSTGSGTGELFF	TGTGCCAGCAGTACAGGGAGTGGCACCGGGGAGCTGTTTTTT
TRBV7-9	NA	TRBJ1-2	once	CASSLDRTPAAAYGYTF	TGTGCCAGCAGCTTAGACAGGACCCCCGCTGCTGCCTATGGCTACACCTTC
TRBV5-1	NA	TRBJ1-1	NA	CASSQQGVASLTEAFF	TGCGCCAGCAGCCAACAGGGAGTTGCTTCTTTGACTGAAGCTTTCTTT
TRBV28	NA	TRBJ1-5	NA	CASSQSTAYSNQPQHF	TGTGCCAGCAGTCAATCAACAGCCTATAGCAATCAGCCCCAGCATTTT
TRBV28	NA	TRBJ1-1	NA	CASSPSGGGYTEAFF	TGTGCCAGCAGTCCTTCGGGGGGAGGGTACACTGAAGCTTTCTTT
TRBV5-1	NA	TRBJ2-7	NA	CASSFQGRGEQYF	TGCGCCAGCAGCTTCCAGGGCCGGGGGGAGCAGTACTTC
TRBV6-5	NA	TRBJ1-4	NA	CASSPEWRANEKLFF	TGTGCCAGCAGCCCGGAGTGGAGGGCTAATGAAAAACTGTTTTTT
TRBV7-7	TRBD2	TRBJ2-1	NA	CASSPLSSSGGAREQFF	TGTGCTAGCAGCCCCCTCTCATCTAGCGGGGGGGCAAGAGAGCAGTTCTTC
TRBV5-1	TRBD2	TRBJ2-2	NA	CASSSEPGLVIAGELFF	TGCGCCAGCAGCTCCGAACCGGGACTAGTAATAGCCGGGGAGCTGTTTTTT
TRBV4-1	NA	TRBJ1-6	once	CASSQEDSGNSPLHF	TGCGCCAGCAGCCAAGAGGACAGTGGCAATTCACCCCTCCACTTT
TRBV7-2	TRBD1	TRBJ1-4	NA	CASSWDSATNEKLFF	TGTGCCAGCAGCTGGGACAGTGCAACTAATGAAAAACTGTTTTTT
TRBV18	NA	TRBJ1-1	NA	CASSQQVNTEAFF	TGTGCCAGCTCGCAACAAGTAAACACTGAAGCTTTCTTT